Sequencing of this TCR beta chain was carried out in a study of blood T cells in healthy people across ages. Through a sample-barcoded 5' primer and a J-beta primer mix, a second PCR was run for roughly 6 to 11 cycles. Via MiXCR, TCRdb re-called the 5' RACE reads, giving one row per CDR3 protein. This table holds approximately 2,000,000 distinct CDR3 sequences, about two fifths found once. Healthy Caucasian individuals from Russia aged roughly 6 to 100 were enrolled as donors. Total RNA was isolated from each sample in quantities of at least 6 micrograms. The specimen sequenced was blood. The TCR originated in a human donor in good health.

CDR3: CATEDRAGNSPLHF. The DNA of the CDR3 is TGTGCCACCGAGGACAGGGCCGGGAATTCACCCCTCCACTTT. The V gene is TRBV10-3, the J gene TRBJ1-6; 8 bases line up with TRBD1. The J segment lost 7 bases and the V segment lost 10 bases, leaving 9 bases of the junction unmatched. Germline CDR1 is ENHRY and CDR2 is SYGVKD. The CDR3 sequence is 14 residues long.